The clone carrying this T cell receptor beta chain was detected once. What it binds is unknown. The data belong to a study of blood T cells in healthy people across ages. A sample-barcoded 5' primer and a J-beta primer mix were used in a second PCR of roughly 6 to 11 cycles. One entry per CDR3 protein results from TCRdb running MiXCR on the 5' RACE reads. The sample records fewer than 950,000 distinct CDR3 sequences, about 55% being singletons. Overall study findings and caveats: With unsorted PBMCs, a conclusive comparison of naive versus antigen-experienced cells was not possible. Estimates drawn from one million T cells were deemed to understate diversity.

The sequence was collected from a man aged 80 or over in good health. Source material: blood.

The DNA for the CDR3 is TGTGCCATCACTATCCGGGACAGGGGTACTGAAGCTTTCTTT. It is translated as CAITIRDRGTEAFF. The V and J genes are TRBV10-3 and TRBJ1-1; TRBD1 matches 10 bases. Germline V lookup: CDR1 ENHRY, CDR2 SYGVKD. J was trimmed by 5 bases and V by 7 bases; bases with no gene match: 7. The CDR3 extends over 14 amino acids.